The entry below describes one T cell receptor beta chain. Antigen specificity is unknown. This sample was taken from a study of shared clonotypes between healthy human individuals. Study context: Researchers drew samples from a couple of women and a few men aged 18 to 49.

The donors were all Caucasian adults (living in Nashville, Tennessee). TCRdb's table, derived via immunoSEQ multiplex PCR, lists solely in-frame clones and lacks some. This table has about 2.4 million clones, more than 80% appearing once. Study observations and caveats: Naive subsets generally exceeded memory subsets in estimated richness.

Per the germline V gene, CDR1 is MDHEN and CDR2 is SYDVKM. Trimming removed 6 bases from V and 2 bases from J; junction bases left unmatched: 9. CDR3 length: 16 residues. This sequence was found in a man between 18 and 35 years old in good health. Sequencing used naive CD4+ T cells sorted from blood. Noted subset: CD45RA+ positively selected. The chain carries TRBV28 and TRBJ2-3, with 9 nucleotides matching TRBD1. The CDR3 DNA reads TGTGCCAGCAGGGGACCGGGACAGGGTCCCACAGATACGCAGTATTTT. Amino acids: CASRGPGQGPTDTQYF.